Below, one TCR beta chain is given with its context. Authors' methods: Nucleated cell counts were estimated from reference gene primer amplification. Only in-frame clones appear in the TCRdb table, and some are missing; sequencing was by immunoSEQ multiplex PCR. The V and J calls and clone size were taken over from that table, and D and trimming were inferred from the DNA. The sample contains 250,000 to 350,000 clones, almost 90% of which appear only once. The ends lost 1 base at V and 7 bases at J; junction bases unmatched: 7. CDR3 length: 16 amino acids. Germline values: CDR1 MGHDK, CDR2 SYGVNS. The entry originates in a study of blood T cell repertoires in COVID-19. Looking at the study overall: Sites in the United States, Italy and Spain provided acute and convalescent COVID-19 samples. From T cells, B-cell-depleted T cells, or PBMCs came the material, which was cDNA or gDNA.

Seattle participants joined during active infection and were tracked over time. The chain links TRBV25-1 to TRBJ2-2; TRBD1 matches 9 bases. Sequencing was carried out using peripheral blood. The TCR originated in a young woman with COVID-19, enrolled during active disease. The CDR3 region is CASSELSGQGDGELFF. CDR3 bases: TGTGCCAGCAGTGAATTATCGGGACAGGGTGACGGGGAGCTGTTTTTT. The whole variable domain, remainder taken from reference TRBV25-1 and TRBJ2-2, is EADIYQTPRYLVIGTGKKITLECSQTMGHDKMYWYQQDPGMELHLIHYSYGVNSTEKGDLSSESTVSRIRTEHFPLTLESARPSHTSQYLCASSELSGQGDGELFFGEGSRLTVL.